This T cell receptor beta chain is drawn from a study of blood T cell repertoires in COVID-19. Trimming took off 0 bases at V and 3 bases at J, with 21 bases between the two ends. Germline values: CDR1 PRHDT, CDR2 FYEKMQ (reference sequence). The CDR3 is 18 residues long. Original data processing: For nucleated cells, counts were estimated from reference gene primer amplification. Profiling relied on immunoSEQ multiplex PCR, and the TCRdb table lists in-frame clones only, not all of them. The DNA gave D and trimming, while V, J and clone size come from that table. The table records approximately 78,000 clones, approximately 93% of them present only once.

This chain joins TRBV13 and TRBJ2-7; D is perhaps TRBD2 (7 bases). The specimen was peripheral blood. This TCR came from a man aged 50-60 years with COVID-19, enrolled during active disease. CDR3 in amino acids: CASSLGTGPGTNFYEQYF. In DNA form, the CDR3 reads TGTGCCAGCAGCTTAGGGACAGGCCCCGGGACTAACTTCTACGAGCAGTACTTC.